Listed here is a single TCR beta chain. Its specificity is not known. The data were taken from a study of cytomegalovirus exposure and HLA in healthy donors. The CDR3 runs 12 residues. Per germline, CDR1 SGDLS and CDR2 YYNGEE. V lost 4 bases and J 6 bases, leaving 9 bases between the germline ends. Findings of the study overall: It was reported in a later analysis that an Asian-associated ancestry cluster showed fewer N-insertions than the 666-donor mean. Around 160 TCR beta chains were listed as cytomegalovirus-associated.

Researchers ran the PCR with 60 Vbeta and 13 Jbeta primers. Clones were read by immunoSEQ multiplex PCR, and TCRdb kept only the in-frame ones, dropping some. The sample gives 150,000 to 200,000 clones, about 80% of which show up once; around 2% is in the top ten. Sequenced material: PBMCs. This chain links TRBV9 with TRBJ2-3; D gene unclear. The clonotype was recovered from a female donor in good health and CMV-seronegative. Here the CDR3 reads CASSPLRDTQYF. CDR3 sequence (DNA): TGTGCCAGCAGCCCCCTCCGGGATACGCAGTATTTT.